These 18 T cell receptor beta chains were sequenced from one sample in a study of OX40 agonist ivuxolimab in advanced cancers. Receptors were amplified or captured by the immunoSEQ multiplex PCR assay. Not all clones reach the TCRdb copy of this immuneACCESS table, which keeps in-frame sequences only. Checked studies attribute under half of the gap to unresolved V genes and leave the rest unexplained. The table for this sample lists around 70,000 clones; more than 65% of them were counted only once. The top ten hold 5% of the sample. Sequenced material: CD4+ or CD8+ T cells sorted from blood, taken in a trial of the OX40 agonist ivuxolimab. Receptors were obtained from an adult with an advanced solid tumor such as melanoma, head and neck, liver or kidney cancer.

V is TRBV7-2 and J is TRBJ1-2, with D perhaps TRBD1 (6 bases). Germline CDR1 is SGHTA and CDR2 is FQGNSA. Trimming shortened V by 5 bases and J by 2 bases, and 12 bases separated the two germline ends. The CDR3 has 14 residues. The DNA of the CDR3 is TGTGCCAGCAGCGTAACAGGGATCAACTATGGCTACACCTTC. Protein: CASSVTGINYGYTF.

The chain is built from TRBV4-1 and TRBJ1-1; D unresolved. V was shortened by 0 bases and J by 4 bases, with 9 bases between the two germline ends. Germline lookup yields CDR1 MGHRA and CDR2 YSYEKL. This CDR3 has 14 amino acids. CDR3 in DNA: TGCGCCAGCAGCCAAGATCTCCAGAGCACTGAAGCTTTCTTT. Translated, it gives CASSQDLQSTEAFF.

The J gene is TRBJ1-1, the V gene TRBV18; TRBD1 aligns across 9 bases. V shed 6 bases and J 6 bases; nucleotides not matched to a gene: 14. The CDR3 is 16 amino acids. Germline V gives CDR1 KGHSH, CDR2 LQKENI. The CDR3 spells CASSTGTGSLGAEAFF. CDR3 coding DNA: TGTGCCAGCTCGACCGGGACAGGGAGTCTTGGCGCTGAAGCTTTCTTT.

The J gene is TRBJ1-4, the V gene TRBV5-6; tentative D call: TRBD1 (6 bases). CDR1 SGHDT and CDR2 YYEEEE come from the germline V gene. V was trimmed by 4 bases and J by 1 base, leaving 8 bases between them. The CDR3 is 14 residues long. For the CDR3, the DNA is TGTGCCAGCAGCCACAGGGAAACTAATGAAAAACTGTTTTTT. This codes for CASSHRETNEKLFF.

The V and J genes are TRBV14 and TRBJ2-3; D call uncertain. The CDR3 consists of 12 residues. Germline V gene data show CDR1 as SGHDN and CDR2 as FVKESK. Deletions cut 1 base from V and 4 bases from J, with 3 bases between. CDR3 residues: CASSQGPDTQYF. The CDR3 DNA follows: TGTGCCAGCAGCCAAGGCCCAGATACGCAGTATTTT.

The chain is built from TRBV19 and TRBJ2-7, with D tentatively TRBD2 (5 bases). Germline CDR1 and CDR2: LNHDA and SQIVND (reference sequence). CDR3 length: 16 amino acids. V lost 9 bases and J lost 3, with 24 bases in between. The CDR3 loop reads CASSRELSGVGYEQYF. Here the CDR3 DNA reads TGTGCCAGCAGTCGGGAACTGTCAGGTGTCGGCTACGAGCAGTACTTC.

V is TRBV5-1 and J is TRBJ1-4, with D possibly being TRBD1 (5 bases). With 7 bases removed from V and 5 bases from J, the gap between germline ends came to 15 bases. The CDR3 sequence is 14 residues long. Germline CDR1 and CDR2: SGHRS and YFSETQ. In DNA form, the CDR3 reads TGCGCCAGCGCTCCGGGACGGACAAATGAAAAACTGTTTTTT. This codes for CASAPGRTNEKLFF.

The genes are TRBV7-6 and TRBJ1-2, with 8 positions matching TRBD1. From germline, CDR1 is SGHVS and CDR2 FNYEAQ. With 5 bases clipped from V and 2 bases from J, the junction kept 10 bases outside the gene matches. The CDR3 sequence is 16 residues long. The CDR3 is CASSRTGPPQNYGYTF. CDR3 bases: TGTGCCAGCAGCCGGACAGGGCCCCCTCAAAACTATGGCTACACCTTC.

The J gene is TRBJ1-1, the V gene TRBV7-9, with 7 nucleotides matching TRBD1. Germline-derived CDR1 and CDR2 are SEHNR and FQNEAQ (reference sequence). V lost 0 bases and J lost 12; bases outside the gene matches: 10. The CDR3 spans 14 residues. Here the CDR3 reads CASSLASSDRAPFF. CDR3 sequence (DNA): TGTGCCAGCAGCTTAGCGAGCTCAGACAGGGCACCTTTCTTT. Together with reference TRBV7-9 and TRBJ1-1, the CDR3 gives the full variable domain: DTGVSQNPRHKITKRGQNVTFRCDPISEHNRLYWYRQTLGQGPEFLTYFQNEAQLEKSRLLSDRFSAERPKGSFSTLEIQRTEQGDSAMYLCASSLASSDRAPFFGQGTRLTVV.

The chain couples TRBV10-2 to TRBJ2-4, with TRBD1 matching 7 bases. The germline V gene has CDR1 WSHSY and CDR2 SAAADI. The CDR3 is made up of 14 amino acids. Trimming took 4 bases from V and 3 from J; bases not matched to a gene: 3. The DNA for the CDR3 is TGCGCCAGCAGTGCCGGGACAGACAAAAACATTCAGTACTTC. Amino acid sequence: CASSAGTDKNIQYF.

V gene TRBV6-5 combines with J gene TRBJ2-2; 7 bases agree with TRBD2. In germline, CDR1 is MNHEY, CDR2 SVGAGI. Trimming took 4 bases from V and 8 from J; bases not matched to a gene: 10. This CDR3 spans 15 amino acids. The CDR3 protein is CASSSGGTVSGELFF. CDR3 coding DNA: TGTGCCAGCAGTTCGGGGGGAACCGTTTCGGGGGAGCTGTTTTTT.

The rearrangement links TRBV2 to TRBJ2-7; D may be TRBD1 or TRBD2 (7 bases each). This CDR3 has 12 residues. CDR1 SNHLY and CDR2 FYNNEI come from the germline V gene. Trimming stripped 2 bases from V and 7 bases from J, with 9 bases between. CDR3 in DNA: TGTGCCAGCAGTGAACAGGGGGGGGAGCAGTACTTC. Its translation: CASSEQGGEQYF.

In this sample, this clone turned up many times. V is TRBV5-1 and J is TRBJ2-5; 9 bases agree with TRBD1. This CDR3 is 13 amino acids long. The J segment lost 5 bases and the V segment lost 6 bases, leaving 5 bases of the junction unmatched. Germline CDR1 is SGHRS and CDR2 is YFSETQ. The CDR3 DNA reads TGCGCCAGCACCGGGACAGGGCGGGAGACCCAGTACTTC. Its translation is CASTGTGRETQYF.

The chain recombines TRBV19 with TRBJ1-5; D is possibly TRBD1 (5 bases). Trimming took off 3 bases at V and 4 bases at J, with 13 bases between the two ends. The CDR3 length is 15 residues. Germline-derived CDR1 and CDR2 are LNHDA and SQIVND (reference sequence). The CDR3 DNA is TGTGCCAGTAGTATGGGGGACCGAGGAAATCAGCCCCAGCATTTT. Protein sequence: CASSMGDRGNQPQHF.

This chain's CDR3 is CASSRTGYGELFF. The CDR3 nucleotides read TGTGCCAGCTCACGGACAGGGTACGGGGAGCTGTTTTTT. The V gene is TRBV18, the J gene TRBJ2-2; 8 bases match TRBD1. The V gene's germline CDR1 is KGHSH and CDR2 LQKENI. This CDR3 contains 13 residues. V lost 4 bases to trimming and J lost 7 bases; unmatched junction nucleotides: 2.

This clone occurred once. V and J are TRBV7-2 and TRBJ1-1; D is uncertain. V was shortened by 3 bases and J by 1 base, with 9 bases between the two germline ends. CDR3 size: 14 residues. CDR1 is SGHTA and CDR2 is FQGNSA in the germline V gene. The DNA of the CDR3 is TGTGCCAGCAGCTTTGGTAGTGCGAACACTGAAGCTTTCTTT. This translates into CASSFGSANTEAFF. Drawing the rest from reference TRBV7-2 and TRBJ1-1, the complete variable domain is GAGVSQSPSNKVTEKGKDVELRCDPISGHTALYWYRQSLGQGLEFLIYFQGNSAPDKSGLPSDRFSAERTGGSVSTLTIQRTQQEDSAVYLCASSFGSANTEAFFGQGTRLTVV.

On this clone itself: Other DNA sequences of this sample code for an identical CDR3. CDR3 nucleotides: TGTGCCATCAGTGAACGGGGACAGGGGAACACTGAAGCTTTCTTT. Amino acids: CAISERGQGNTEAFF. The chain joins TRBV10-3 to TRBJ1-1; 9 positions match TRBD1. Germline V gene data show CDR1 as ENHRY and CDR2 as SYGVKD. V shed 3 bases and J 1 base; nucleotides not matched to a gene: 3. This CDR3 comprises 15 residues.

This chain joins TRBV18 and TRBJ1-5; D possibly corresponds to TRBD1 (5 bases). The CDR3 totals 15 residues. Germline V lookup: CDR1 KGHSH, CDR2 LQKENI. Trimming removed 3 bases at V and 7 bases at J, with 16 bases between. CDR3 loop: CASSPLGGLGQPQHF. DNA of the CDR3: TGTGCCAGCTCACCCCTGGGGGGTTTAGGCCAGCCCCAGCATTTT.